The following is a TCR beta chain sequence with its context. Its antigen is unidentified. Germline lookup yields CDR1 SGHTA and CDR2 FQGNSA. The CDR3 extends over 14 amino acids. V dropped 1 base and J dropped 6 bases, with 11 bases sitting between them. The data were obtained in a study of T-cell reconstitution after alpha-beta-depleted transplantation in children. A library of TCRbeta sequences, prepared with unique molecular identifiers, was generated. TCRdb reprocessed the PCR reads via MiXCR and lists one record per CDR3 protein. The table has almost 600,000 distinct CDR3 sequences, roughly a quarter seen once. Study-level points and caveats: When one year had passed after transplant, most T-cell counts and diversity came from newly produced T cells. Reportedly, roughly two months post-transplant, alpha-beta T cells arose from several hundred expanded graft clones. Surviving recipient T cells and thymic progenitors produced the high day-60 TCRbeta diversity seen in some patients.

This chain joins TRBV7-2 and TRBJ2-3; D call uncertain. Sequencing used PBMCs, obtained before TCRalphabeta/CD19-depleted stem cell transplant. The sequence was obtained from a boy younger than two with Wiskott-Aldrich syndrome, due to receive a stem cell transplant. CDR3 residues: CASSLGTPKDTQYF. The DNA of the CDR3 is TGTGCCAGCAGCTTAGGGACCCCAAAGGATACGCAGTATTTT.